This is a list of T cell receptor beta chains from one sample in a study of Ad26.COV2.S vaccination and SARS-CoV-2 variants. The method was immunoSEQ multiplex PCR; TCRdb's version includes in-frame clones alone and lacks a portion of them. The sample carries 180,000 or so clones, roughly 89% recorded once. The specimen comprised peripheral blood, sampled after recovery from COVID-19. Receptors originate from a human donor who had recovered from COVID-19. Each CDR3 is given with its conserved first and last residue. A D gene is named only where the DNA matches it firmly. Rows give clone size only sometimes, using once, few, many, or a class for an expanded clone.

j_call clone_size v_call d_call cdr3_aa cdr3_nt
TRBJ2-1 - TRBV11-2 - CASSSARGAPAGQFF TGTGCCAGCAGTTCCGCTAGGGGGGCACCCGCTGGGCAGTTCTTC
TRBJ2-5 once TRBV12-3/TRBV12-4 - CASSFNSGETQYF TGTGCCAGCAGTTTTAACAGCGGAGAGACCCAGTACTTC
TRBJ2-1 once TRBV6-2/TRBV6-3 TRBD2 CASSYLAGGPYNEQFF TGTGCCAGCAGTTACTTAGCGGGGGGGCCCTACAATGAGCAGTTCTTC
TRBJ2-1 once TRBV7-2 TRBD2 CASSLVHGGEYNEQFF TGTGCCAGCAGCTTAGTACATGGGGGGGAGTACAATGAGCAGTTCTTC
TRBJ1-1 - TRBV4-2 TRBD1 CASSHDRESSAFF TGTGCCAGCAGCCATGACAGGGAGTCGAGCGCTTTCTTT
TRBJ2-7 once TRBV2 - CASSASYEQYF TGTGCCAGCAGTGCGTCCTACGAGCAGTACTTC
TRBJ2-6 - TRBV27 - CASSFLQPGPLTF TGTGCCAGCAGTTTCCTACAACCGGGTCCTCTGACTTTC
TRBJ1-3 once TRBV10-3 - CAISSGGRAVGNTIYF TGTGCCATCAGTTCCGGGGGGAGAGCGGTAGGAAACACCATATATTTT
TRBJ2-1 - TRBV24-1 - CATSDWETRSLFF TGTGCCACCAGTGATTGGGAGACCCGGAGTTTATTCTTC
TRBJ2-6 - TRBV28 - CASNAGSSGANVLTF TGTGCCAGCAACGCGGGGAGCTCTGGGGCCAACGTCCTGACTTTC
TRBJ1-2 few TRBV4-1 - CASSPFREGRGGYTF TGCGCCAGCAGCCCTTTCAGGGAGGGCCGTGGCGGCTACACCTTC
TRBJ2-3 - TRBV5-6 - CASSPDRLKTDTQYF TGTGCCAGCAGCCCGGACCGTTTGAAGACAGATACGCAGTATTTT
TRBJ1-2 - TRBV9 - CASSSTRGGSGGYTF TGTGCCAGCAGCTCCACCCGAGGGGGGTCGGGAGGCTACACCTTC
TRBJ1-5 - TRBV7-6 TRBD1 CASSSGTGGQPQHF TGTGCCAGCAGCTCCGGGACAGGGGGGCAGCCCCAGCATTTT
TRBJ1-2 - TRBV4-2 TRBD1 CASSQAPVTGNGYTF TGTGCCAGCAGCCAAGCCCCGGTGACAGGGAATGGCTACACCTTC
TRBJ2-3 - TRBV2 - CASIGEITDTQYF TGTGCCAGCATAGGGGAGATCACAGATACGCAGTATTTT
TRBJ1-5 - TRBV6-5 - CASISANNQPQHF TGTGCCAGCATTTCAGCAAATAATCAGCCCCAGCATTTT
TRBJ2-1 - TRBV20-1 - CSAPRGYEQFF TGCAGTGCTCCTCGGGGGTATGAGCAGTTCTTC
TRBJ2-7 - TRBV2 TRBD2 CASSVGLAGVWAYTYEQYF TGTGCCAGCAGTGTGGGACTAGCGGGTGTTTGGGCGTACACCTACGAGCAGTACTTC
TRBJ2-1 - TRBV6-4 TRBD2 CASSDLAGDADEQFF TGTGCCAGCAGTGATCTAGCGGGAGATGCCGATGAGCAGTTCTTC
TRBJ2-7 - TRBV7-2 TRBD1 CASDRGAREQYF TGTGCCTCCGACAGGGGGGCACGCGAGCAGTACTTC
TRBJ1-2 - TRBV5-1 TRBD1 CASSLARPYKGQGEYGYTF TGCGCCAGCAGCTTGGCCCGGCCGTATAAGGGACAGGGGGAATATGGCTACACCTTC
TRBJ2-1 - TRBV6-6 - CACLRDRNEQFF TGTGCCTGCCTGAGGGACCGCAATGAGCAGTTCTTC